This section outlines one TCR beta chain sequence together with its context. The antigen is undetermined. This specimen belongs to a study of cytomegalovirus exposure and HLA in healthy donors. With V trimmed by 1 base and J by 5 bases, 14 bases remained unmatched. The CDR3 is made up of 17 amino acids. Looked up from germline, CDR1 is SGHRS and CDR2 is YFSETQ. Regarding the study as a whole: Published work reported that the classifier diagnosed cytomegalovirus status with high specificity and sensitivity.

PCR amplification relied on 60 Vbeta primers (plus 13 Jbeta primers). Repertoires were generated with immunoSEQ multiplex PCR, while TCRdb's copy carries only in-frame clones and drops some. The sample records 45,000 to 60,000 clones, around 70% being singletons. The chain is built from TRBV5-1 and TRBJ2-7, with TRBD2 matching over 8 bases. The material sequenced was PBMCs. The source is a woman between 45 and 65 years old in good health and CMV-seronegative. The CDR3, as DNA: TGCGCCAGCAGCTTGCGGAGATCGGGACTAGGGGTGAACGAGCAGTACTTC. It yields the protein CASSLRRSGLGVNEQYF.